Below, 18 T cell receptor beta chains from the same sample are listed, as sequenced in a study of cytomegalovirus exposure and HLA in healthy donors. In the PCR, 60 Vbeta and 13 Jbeta primers were used. Data came from immunoSEQ multiplex PCR; TCRdb stores just in-frame clones and leaves some out. The data show about 180,000 clones, over 80% seen once. Material for sequencing was PBMCs. The receptors originated from a man in his forties or fifties in good health and CMV-seronegative.

This chain links TRBV10-3 with TRBJ1-2; a weak D match, TRBD1 (5 bases). The CDR3 has 15 residues. The germline V and J ends were trimmed by 8 bases and 5 bases, with 21 bases remaining between them. Germline CDR1 reads ENHRY; CDR2 reads SYGVKD. CDR3 sequence: CAICPTGALRYGYTF. DNA of the CDR3: TGTGCCATCTGCCCAACAGGCGCCCTGAGGTATGGCTACACCTTC.

The CDR3 coding sequence is TGCAGCGTCGGACTAGCGGGATGGAACGAGCAGTACTTC. Translated: CSVGLAGWNEQYF. The V and J genes are TRBV29-1 and TRBJ2-7; 12 bases match TRBD2. This CDR3 has 13 amino acids. The V gene's germline CDR1 is SQVTM and CDR2 ANQGSEA. With 6 bases clipped from V and 5 bases from J, the junction kept 5 bases outside the gene matches.

This chain connects TRBV5-1 to TRBJ2-2; 9 positions match TRBD2. There are 17 residues in the CDR3. V dropped 4 bases and J dropped 8; count of bases not matched to a gene: 15. Germline V CDR1 and CDR2: SGHRS, YFSETQ. The CDR3 region is CASSQKTTSGRTGELFF. The CDR3 nucleotides are TGCGCCAGCAGCCAAAAAACGACTAGCGGCCGGACTGGGGAGCTGTTTTTT.

CDR3 nucleotide sequence: TGTGCCAGCAGCTTGGAAGGGGTCACCGGGGAGCTGTTTTTT. Protein sequence: CASSLEGVTGELFF. This chain uses TRBV5-4 with TRBJ2-2, with a weak D call TRBD1 (5 bases). Germline V CDR1 and CDR2: SGHNT, YYREEE (reference sequence). The V and J ends lost 0 bases and 4 bases respectively, with 7 bases between them. This CDR3 is built from 14 residues.

The rearrangement links TRBV28 to TRBJ2-7, with 11 bases aligning to TRBD2. CDR1 MDHEN and CDR2 SYDVKM come from the germline V gene. This CDR3 has 15 amino acids. The ends lost 1 base at V and 6 bases at J; junction bases unmatched: 5. The CDR3 nucleotides read TGTGCCAGCAGTTTATTAGGGCTAGCGGGAGGCGAGCAGTACTTC. Translated: CASSLLGLAGGEQYF. Filled out from reference TRBV28 and TRBJ2-7, the complete variable domain reads DVKVTQSSRYLVKRTGEKVFLECVQDMDHENMFWYRQDPGLGLRLIYFSYDVKMKEKGDIPEGYSVSREKKERFSLILESASTNQTSMYLCASSLLGLAGGEQYFGPGTRLTVT.

The CDR3 DNA reads as TGTGCCAGCAGTTACTCGAATCCGCTAACCTACGAGCAGTACTTC. It is translated as CASSYSNPLTYEQYF. The chain is built from TRBV6-6 and TRBJ2-5; unclear D gene. The end of the DNA aligns better with TRBJ2-7, so the J call may be wrong. The CDR3 totals 15 residues. CDR1 and CDR2 (germline): MNHNY, SVGAGI (reference sequence).

This clone appeared a single time. The chain has TRBV25-1 and TRBJ2-5; 7 positions agree with TRBD2. Trimming at V came to 4 bases and at J to 5 bases, leaving 10 bases not matched to a gene. In germline, CDR1 is MGHDK, CDR2 SYGVNS. The CDR3 is made up of 15 amino acids. Here the CDR3 reads CASSGPSGGRETQYF. Written as DNA, the CDR3 is TGTGCCAGCAGTGGCCCCTCGGGGGGACGGGAGACCCAGTACTTC.

The V and J genes are TRBV4-3 and TRBJ2-1; tentative D call: TRBD2 (5 bases). V lost 2 bases to trimming and J lost 9 bases, with 11 bases between them. The V gene's germline CDR1 is LGHNA and CDR2 YSLEER. The CDR3 covers 13 residues. This CDR3 reads CASSQIAGGEQFF. In DNA form, the CDR3 reads TGCGCCAGCAGCCAAATCGCGGGTGGTGAGCAGTTCTTC.

V is TRBV28 and J is TRBJ1-1, with D possibly matching TRBD1 (5 bases). Per germline, CDR1 MDHEN and CDR2 SYDVKM. Trimming took 4 bases from V and 0 from J, leaving 12 bases between them. The CDR3 runs 15 residues. The DNA of the CDR3 is TGTGCCAGCAGTTCGCCGACAGTGATGAACACTGAAGCTTTCTTT. It specifies CASSSPTVMNTEAFF.

The genes are TRBV30 and TRBJ2-6, with D uncertain. The CDR3 loop spans 18 amino acids. The ends were cut back, 0 bases at V and 0 bases at J, with 15 bases in the middle. Germline V gives CDR1 GTSNPN, CDR2 SVGIG (reference sequence). For the CDR3, the DNA is TGTGCCTGGAGTGTAGCCAGGCAGACGTACTCTGGGGCCAACGTCCTGACTTTC. Translated, it gives CAWSVARQTYSGANVLTF.

A single count supports this clone. This chain connects TRBV7-3 to TRBJ1-6, with TRBD1 matching 8 bases. With V trimmed by 4 bases and J by 8 bases, 4 bases remained unmatched. Germline assignment: CDR1 SGHTA and CDR2 FQGTGA. The CDR3 extends over 14 amino acids. The CDR3 coding sequence is TGTGCCAGCAGCTCACAGGGGGGAGATTCACCCCTCCACTTT. Translating it yields CASSSQGGDSPLHF.

The chain recombines TRBV28 with TRBJ1-4; 8 nucleotides match TRBD1. The CDR3 runs 14 residues. The V segment lost 6 bases and the J segment 10 bases; nucleotides outside the gene matches: 10. Germline CDR1 MDHEN, CDR2 SYDVKM. The CDR3 sequence is CASRPGQVRLKLFF. CDR3 coding DNA: TGTGCCAGCAGGCCGGGACAGGTCAGGCTAAAACTGTTTTTT.

This rearrangement joins TRBV5-1 to TRBJ1-2; D is unresolved. The ends were cut back, 1 base at V and 11 bases at J, with 18 bases in the middle. The CDR3 is made up of 14 amino acids. CDR1 and CDR2 (germline): SGHRS, YFSETQ. In DNA form, the CDR3 reads TGCGCCAGCAGCTTGATTTTCGGAGCCCAAATTTACACCTTC. This translates into CASSLIFGAQIYTF.

CDR3 bases: TGTGCCAGCAGCTTAGCTTGGGGACTAGCGGCCGAGGAGCAGTTCTTC. It translates to CASSLAWGLAAEEQFF. The rearrangement links TRBV11-1 to TRBJ2-1, with TRBD2 matching 11 bases. The CDR3 contains 16 residues. The V gene end was trimmed by 0 bases and the J gene end by 10 bases; junction bases not matched to a gene: 8. Germline V gene data show CDR1 as SGHAT and CDR2 as FQDESV (reference sequence).

This chain joins TRBV7-9 and TRBJ2-5, with a weak D call TRBD2 (8 bases). Germline lookup yields CDR1 SEHNR and CDR2 FQNEAQ (reference sequence). CDR3 length: 17 residues. The V end was cut by 2 bases, the J end by 5 bases, with 21 bases between. As DNA, the CDR3 is TGTGCCAGCAGCTTAAGGGGCCCGACAGGGACTAGGGAGACCCAGTACTTC. It specifies CASSLRGPTGTRETQYF. The full variable domain, rest sourced from reference TRBV7-9 and TRBJ2-5, is DTGVSQNPRHKITKRGQNVTFRCDPISEHNRLYWYRQTLGQGPEFLTYFQNEAQLEKSRLLSDRFSAERPKGSFSTLEIQRTEQGDSAMYLCASSLRGPTGTRETQYFGPGTRLLVL.

This clone showed up just once. This sequence joins TRBV28 and TRBJ1-5; TRBD1 aligns across 7 bases. The CDR3 length is 15 residues. Per the germline V gene, CDR1 is MDHEN and CDR2 is SYDVKM. J gave up 3 bases and V 5 bases, and 7 bases lay outside the gene matches. In nucleotides, the CDR3 is TGTGCCAGCAGTCTTGACAGGGAGGACAATCAGCCCCAGCATTTT. It is translated as CASSLDREDNQPQHF.

The chain is built from TRBV4-1 and TRBJ2-5, with a possible D match to TRBD2 (7 bases). CDR1 and CDR2 (germline): MGHRA, YSYEKL. V lost 3 bases and J 5 bases, leaving 13 bases between the germline ends. This CDR3 spans 14 amino acids. CDR3 sequence reads: CASSQGGAPETQYF. CDR3 DNA sequence: TGCGCCAGCAGCCAGGGGGGGGCCCCGGAGACCCAGTACTTC.

The V and J genes are TRBV5-1 and TRBJ2-3, with a weak D call TRBD2 (6 bases). The CDR3 extends over 14 amino acids. Trimming removed 3 bases from V and 3 bases from J, with 11 bases in between. CDR1 and CDR2 (germline): SGHRS, YFSETQ. CDR3 nucleotides: TGCGCCAGCAGCTCCGGGACTTCGACAGATACGCAGTATTTT. Protein: CASSSGTSTDTQYF.